The next 14 T cell receptor beta chains were all read from a single sample in a study of blood T cell repertoires in COVID-19. Data came from immunoSEQ multiplex PCR; TCRdb stores just in-frame clones and leaves some out. The sample includes 400,000 or so clones, roughly 86% of them seen just once. The sample taken for sequencing was peripheral blood. These receptors were taken from a human donor in a cohort sampled during active COVID-19.

The chain joins TRBV5-1 to TRBJ2-7, with 9 bases fitting TRBD2. The CDR3 is 15 amino acids. The germline gives CDR1 SGHRS, CDR2 YFSETQ. V dropped 4 bases and J dropped 3; count of bases not matched to a gene: 8. CDR3 sequence reads: CASSIGTSSFYEQYF. The CDR3 DNA sequence: TGCGCCAGCAGCATCGGGACTAGCAGTTTCTACGAGCAGTACTTC.

V usage is TRBV5-5 and J usage is TRBJ1-1; 8 bases map to TRBD1. Trimming removed 2 bases from V and 8 bases from J; junction bases left unmatched: 2. The CDR3 totals 12 residues. Germline CDR1 is SGHKS and CDR2 is YYEKEE (reference sequence). The CDR3 DNA is TGTGCCAGCAGCTTTGGACAGGGAGAAGCTTTCTTT. Its translation is CASSFGQGEAFF.

This chain connects TRBV7-2 to TRBJ2-7, with 9 bases matching TRBD2. V lost 5 bases, J lost 7 bases, and 6 bases stayed unmatched. The CDR3 has 13 amino acids. Germline values: CDR1 SGHTA, CDR2 FQGNSA. The CDR3 DNA sequence: TGTGCCAGCAGCCCGAGCGGGAGGTGGGAGCAGTACTTC. Protein: CASSPSGRWEQYF. The whole variable domain, filled in from reference TRBV7-2 and TRBJ2-7, reads GAGVSQSPSNKVTEKGKDVELRCDPISGHTALYWYRQSLGQGLEFLIYFQGNSAPDKSGLPSDRFSAERTGGSVSTLTIQRTQQEDSAVYLCASSPSGRWEQYFGPGTRLTVT.

This chain uses TRBV7-9 with TRBJ2-7, with 7 bases aligning to TRBD2. The J segment lost 5 bases and the V segment lost 2 bases, leaving 6 bases of the junction unmatched. The CDR3 is made up of 14 amino acids. CDR1 SEHNR and CDR2 FQNEAQ come from the germline V gene (reference sequence). In DNA, the CDR3 is TGTGCCAGCAGCTTAACAGCGACTAGCAACGAGCAGTACTTC. Encoded protein: CASSLTATSNEQYF.

The chain recombines TRBV11-2 with TRBJ1-3, with 10 bases identical to TRBD1. CDR3 length: 15 amino acids. CDR1 and CDR2 (germline): SGHAT, FQNNGV. The J segment lost 6 bases and the V segment lost 5 bases, leaving 7 bases of the junction unmatched. The CDR3 DNA reads as TGTGCCAGCAGCGCATCGGGACAGGGGTTAAACACCATATATTTT. Amino acids: CASSASGQGLNTIYF. Looking up the rest from reference TRBV11-2 and TRBJ1-3 gives the full variable domain: EAGVAQSPRYKIIEKRQSVAFWCNPISGHATLYWYQQILGQGPKLLIQFQNNGVVDDSQLPKDRFSAERLKGVDSTLKIQPAKLEDSAVYLCASSASGQGLNTIYFGEGSWLTVV.

The chain joins TRBV19 to TRBJ2-7, with TRBD2 as a possible D gene (5 bases). CDR1 is LNHDA, CDR2 SQIVND, per germline (reference sequence). V dropped 5 bases and J dropped 2 bases, with 16 bases sitting between them. This CDR3 comprises 15 residues. DNA for the CDR3: TGTGCCAGTAGTTCAACGGGATTTAGCACCTACGAGCAGTACTTC. This sequence encodes CASSSTGFSTYEQYF.

The genes are TRBV5-1 and TRBJ2-5, with 11 bases matching TRBD2. V lost 0 bases, J lost 0 bases, and 7 bases stayed unmatched. CDR1 is SGHRS and CDR2 is YFSETQ in the germline V gene. CDR3 length: 18 residues. CDR3 nucleotide sequence: TGCGCCAGCAGCTTGGTCGTAGCGGGGGGGACCTACCAAGAGACCCAGTACTTC. It encodes CASSLVVAGGTYQETQYF.

The chain combines TRBV28 with TRBJ1-1, with D maybe TRBD1 (5 bases). Germline CDR1 and CDR2: MDHEN and SYDVKM. This CDR3 region has 15 residues. V lost 2 bases to trimming and J lost 1 base, with 11 bases between them. CDR3 nucleotides: TGTGCCAGCAGTTTAATGGCGGACACGAACACTGAAGCTTTCTTT. The encoded protein is CASSLMADTNTEAFF.

Here the CDR3 reads CASSLGAFGGYEQYF. CDR3 coding DNA: TGTGCCAGCAGCTTAGGGGCCTTTGGAGGCTACGAGCAGTACTTC. This sequence joins TRBV7-8 and TRBJ2-7; TRBD2 might be the D (5 bases). Germline assignment: CDR1 SGHVS and CDR2 FQNEAQ. The length of the CDR3 is 15 residues. V was cut by 1 base and J by 3 bases, with 13 bases left in between.

CDR3 region: CAWSGTAKYEQYF. Here the CDR3 DNA reads TGTGCCTGGTCCGGGACAGCAAAATACGAGCAGTACTTC. The chain carries TRBV30 and TRBJ2-7, with TRBD1 matching 7 bases. This CDR3 has 13 amino acids. Germline V gene data show CDR1 as GTSNPN and CDR2 as SVGIG (reference sequence). Trimming took 5 bases from V and 4 from J; bases not matched to a gene: 8.

DNA for the CDR3: TGTGCCAGCAGTCAGAGGCCTGGAAACACCATATATTTT. Protein: CASSQRPGNTIYF. The chain couples TRBV3-1 (or the pseudogene TRBV3-2) to TRBJ1-3; unclear D gene. V gave up 6 bases and J gave up 2 bases, with 8 bases separating them. The germline gives CDR1 LGHDT, CDR2 YNNKEL (reference sequence). This CDR3 is built from 13 residues.

V gene TRBV2 combines with J gene TRBJ2-5; 12 positions match TRBD2. Trimming cost V 7 bases and J 4 bases; bases outside gene matches: 7. Germline V lookup: CDR1 SNHLY, CDR2 FYNNEI. CDR3 length equals 15 residues. The CDR3: CASNLLAGGGETQYF. The DNA of the CDR3 is TGTGCCAGCAACCTACTAGCGGGGGGTGGAGAGACCCAGTACTTC.

CDR3 sequence: CATSDLLVGGGNTEAFF. The CDR3 coding sequence is TGTGCCACCAGTGATTTACTCGTAGGCGGGGGGAACACTGAAGCTTTCTTT. The V call is TRBV24-1, the J call TRBJ1-1; TRBD1 is a possible D gene (5 bases). Looked up from germline, CDR1 is KGHDR and CDR2 is SFDVKD. The ends were cut back, 1 base at V and 1 base at J, with 15 bases in the middle. The CDR3 has 17 residues.

On this clone itself: At one end, the junction sequence differs from germline, possibly due to a read error. This chain links TRBV6-5 with TRBJ2-5, with TRBD1 matching over 7 bases. CDR3 length equals 16 residues. Germline lookup yields CDR1 MNHEY and CDR2 SVGAGI. The CDR3 sequence is CASSHSIDRDQETQYF. CDR3 nucleotides: TGTGCCAGCAGTCACTCCATTGACAGGGATCAAGAGACCCAGTACTTC.